This T cell receptor (beta chain) was recorded in a study of tumor and adjacent non-tumor tissue in lung cancer. For this clonotype: The junction differs from germline at one of its ends, possibly a read error.

RNA was extracted from bulk tissue without any cell sorting. Germline-derived CDR1 and CDR2 are SGHNT and YENEEA. The CDR3 runs 19 residues. The library came from three nested PCR rounds adapted from ARM-PCR protocols. TCRdb re-analysed the multiplex PCR reads in MiXCR, keeping a single row per CDR3 protein. The sample contains some 80,000 distinct CDR3 sequences, over 55% of which appear only once. The sequence derives from a woman in her thirties or forties with non-small cell lung cancer. The chain has TRBV11-3 and TRBJ2-3; D gene unclear. Sequenced sample: lung tumor tissue. DNA of the CDR3: TGTGCCAGTAGCTTAGGTCCTCCTTGGGCTCCAAGGTCCACAGATACGGAGTATTTC. This encodes CASSLGPPWAPRSTDTEYF.